This T cell receptor (beta chain) was sequenced during a study of cytomegalovirus exposure and HLA in healthy donors. Amplification used 60 Vbeta primers and 13 Jbeta primers. Some clones are missing from TCRdb's copy, which holds only in-frame ones; the method was immunoSEQ multiplex PCR. Of fewer than 200,000 clones listed, over 65% are singletons. CDR3 length: 13 amino acids. The germline V gene has CDR1 SGHKS and CDR2 YYEKEE (reference sequence). Trimming took 3 bases from V and 2 from J; bases not matched to a gene: 1. V is TRBV5-5 and J is TRBJ2-5; 7 nucleotides match TRBD2. The sequence derives from a young woman in good health and CMV-seronegative. Sequencing was done on a sample of PBMCs. In nucleotides, the CDR3 is TGTGCCAGCAGCTGGGGGGGGCAAGAGACCCAGTACTTC. It encodes CASSWGGQETQYF.